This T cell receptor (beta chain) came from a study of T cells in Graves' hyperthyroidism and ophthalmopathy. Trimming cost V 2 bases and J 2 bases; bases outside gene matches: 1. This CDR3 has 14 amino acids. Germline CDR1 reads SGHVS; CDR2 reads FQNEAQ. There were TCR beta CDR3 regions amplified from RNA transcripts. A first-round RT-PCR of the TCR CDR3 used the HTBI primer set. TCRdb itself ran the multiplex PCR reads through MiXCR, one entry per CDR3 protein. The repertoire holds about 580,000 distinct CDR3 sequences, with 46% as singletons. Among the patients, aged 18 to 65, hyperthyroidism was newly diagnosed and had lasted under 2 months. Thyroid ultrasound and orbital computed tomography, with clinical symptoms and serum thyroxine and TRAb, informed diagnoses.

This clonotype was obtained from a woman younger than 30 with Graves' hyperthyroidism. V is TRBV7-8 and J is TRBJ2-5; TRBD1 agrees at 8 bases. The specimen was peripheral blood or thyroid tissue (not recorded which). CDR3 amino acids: CASSLRQGQETQYF. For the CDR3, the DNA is TGTGCCAGCAGCTTAAGACAGGGGCAAGAGACCCAGTACTTC.